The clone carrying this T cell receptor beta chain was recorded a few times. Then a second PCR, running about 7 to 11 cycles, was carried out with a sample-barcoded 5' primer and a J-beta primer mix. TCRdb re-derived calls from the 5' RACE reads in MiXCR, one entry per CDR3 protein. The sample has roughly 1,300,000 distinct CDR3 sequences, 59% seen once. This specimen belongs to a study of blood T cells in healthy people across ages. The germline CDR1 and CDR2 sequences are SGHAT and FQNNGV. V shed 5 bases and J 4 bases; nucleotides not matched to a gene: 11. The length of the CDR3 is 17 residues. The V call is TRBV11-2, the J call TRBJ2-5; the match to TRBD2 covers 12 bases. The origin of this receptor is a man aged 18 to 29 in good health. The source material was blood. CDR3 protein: CASSPSRTSGRRETQYF. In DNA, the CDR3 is TGTGCCAGCAGCCCCTCGCGCACTAGCGGGAGGAGAGAGACCCAGTACTTC. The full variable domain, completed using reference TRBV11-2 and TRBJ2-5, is EAGVAQSPRYKIIEKRQSVAFWCNPISGHATLYWYQQILGQGPKLLIQFQNNGVVDDSQLPKDRFSAERLKGVDSTLKIQPAKLEDSAVYLCASSPSRTSGRRETQYFGPGTRLLVL.